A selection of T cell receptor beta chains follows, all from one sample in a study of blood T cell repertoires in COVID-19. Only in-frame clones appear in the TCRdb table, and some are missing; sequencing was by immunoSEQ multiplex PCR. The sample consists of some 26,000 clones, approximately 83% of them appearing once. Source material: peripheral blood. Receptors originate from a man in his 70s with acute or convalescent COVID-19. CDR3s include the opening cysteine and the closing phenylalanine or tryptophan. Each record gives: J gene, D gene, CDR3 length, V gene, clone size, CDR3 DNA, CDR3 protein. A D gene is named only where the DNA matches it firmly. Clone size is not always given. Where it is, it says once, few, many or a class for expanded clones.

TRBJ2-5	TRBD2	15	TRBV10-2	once	TGCGCCAGCACGGGACTAGCGGGGGGACAAGAGACCCAGTACTTC	CASTGLAGGQETQYF
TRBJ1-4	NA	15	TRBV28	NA	TGTGCCAGCAGTCCCACAGGGACGTTGAGCGAAAAACTGTTTTTT	CASSPTGTLSEKLFF
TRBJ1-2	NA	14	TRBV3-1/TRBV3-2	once	TGTGCCAGCAGCCAAGTTTTCGGTAACTATGGCTACACCTTC	CASSQVFGNYGYTF
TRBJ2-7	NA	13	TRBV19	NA	TGTGCCAGCGGTCTCGGCGGCGGCTACGAGCAGTACTTC	CASGLGGGYEQYF
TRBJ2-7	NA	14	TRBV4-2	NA	TGTGCCAGCAGCCTCGCGGTCGGGAGCTACGAGCAGTACTTC	CASSLAVGSYEQYF
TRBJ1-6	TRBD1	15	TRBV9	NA	TGTGCCAGCAGCGGACAGGGGGCGCTTACCTCACCCCTCCACTTT	CASSGQGALTSPLHF
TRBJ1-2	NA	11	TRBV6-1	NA	TGTGCCAGCAGTGGCCCGGAGGGCTACACCTTC	CASSGPEGYTF
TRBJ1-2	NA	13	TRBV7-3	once	TGTGCCAGCAGCTTAGACTCCCTCCGAGGCTACACCTTC	CASSLDSLRGYTF
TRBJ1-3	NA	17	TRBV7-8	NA	TGTGCCAGCAGCTTAGAAGGGACAAATAGGACTGGAAACACCATATATTTT	CASSLEGTNRTGNTIYF
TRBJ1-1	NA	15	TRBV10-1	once	TGCGCCAGCAGTGAGTCCTCAGGCATGAACACTGAAGCTTTCTTT	CASSESSGMNTEAFF